These 29 T cell receptor beta chains came from one sample sequenced in a study of T cell changes during pregnancy in multiple sclerosis. Here immunoSEQ multiplex PCR was the method, and the copy in TCRdb shows in-frame clones only, minus some. The table includes 70,000 to 100,000 clones, just over 90% detected once. The sample in question was peripheral blood, obtained in the third trimester of pregnancy. The receptors originated from a female donor in good health, enrolled as a control in a pregnancy study.

This clone was seen a single time. This sequence joins TRBV6-1 and TRBJ2-7; D possibly corresponds to TRBD2 (5 bases). V was shortened by 2 bases and J by 2 bases, with 10 bases between the two germline ends. Germline V gene sequence: CDR1 MNHNS, CDR2 SASEGT. This CDR3 is built from 14 residues. In nucleotides, the CDR3 is TGTGCCAGCAGTGAAACTAGAACCACCTACGAGCAGTACTTC. This translates into CASSETRTTYEQYF.

The rearrangement links TRBV27 to TRBJ2-7, with 7 nucleotides matching TRBD1. Germline trimming cut 5 bases from V and 1 base from J; bases unmatched to any gene: 8. Per the germline V gene, CDR1 is MNHEY and CDR2 is SMNVEV (reference sequence). This CDR3 has 15 amino acids. CDR3 in amino acids: CASSHRDSSSYEQYF. CDR3 sequence (DNA): TGTGCCAGCAGTCACCGGGACAGTTCTTCCTACGAGCAGTACTTC.

The V call is TRBV4-2, the J call TRBJ2-7; D is unclear. Between the trimmed V and J ends, which lost 0 bases and 4 bases, there was a span of 7 bases. The CDR3 covers 13 residues. The germline V gene has CDR1 LGHNA and CDR2 YNFKEQ. For the CDR3, the DNA is TGTGCCAGCAGCCAAGATTCAGAATACGAGCAGTACTTC. Translated: CASSQDSEYEQYF.

The V call is TRBV19, the J call TRBJ1-5, with D uncertain. Trimming shortened V by 9 bases and J by 4 bases, and 10 bases separated the two germline ends. The CDR3 is made up of 12 amino acids. Germline V gene sequence: CDR1 LNHDA, CDR2 SQIVND (reference sequence). CDR3 amino acids: CASRRENQPQHF. Written as DNA, the CDR3 is TGTGCCAGCCGGAGGGAAAATCAGCCCCAGCATTTT.

In DNA form, the CDR3 reads TGTGCCAGCAGCCCCGGGACAGGTAACTCCGAGCAGTACTTC. It encodes CASSPGTGNSEQYF. The chain employs TRBV9 and TRBJ2-7; 8 bases are a match to TRBD1. CDR1 and CDR2 from the germline V gene are SGDLS and YYNGEE. With 4 bases clipped from V and 6 bases from J, the junction kept 9 bases outside the gene matches. The CDR3 is 14 residues long.

This chain links TRBV5-1 with TRBJ1-5; D remains unclear. Germline CDR1 SGHRS, CDR2 YFSETQ. This CDR3 is built from 15 residues. The ends were cut back, 2 bases at V and 2 bases at J, with 11 bases in the middle. For the CDR3, the DNA is TGCGCCAGCAGCTTAGCAGGAGGCGGCAATCAGCCCCAGCATTTT. It yields the protein CASSLAGGGNQPQHF.

The chain joins TRBV7-2 to TRBJ2-7; 7 nucleotides match TRBD1. This CDR3 contains 15 residues. V was pared by 2 bases and J by 3 bases, with 7 bases of the junction left unmatched. In germline, CDR1 is SGHTA, CDR2 FQGNSA. The CDR3 DNA follows: TGTGCCAGCAGCTTACGACAGGGATCCCACTACGAGCAGTACTTC. Residues: CASSLRQGSHYEQYF.

The rearrangement joins TRBV6-1 to TRBJ2-7; 7 bases are a match to TRBD1. V gave up 6 bases and J gave up 4 bases; unmatched junction bases: 12. Germline CDR1 and CDR2: MNHNS and SASEGT. CDR3 length: 15 residues. DNA for the CDR3: TGTGCCAGCAGGAAACAGGGCTCGACAGGGTACGAGCAGTACTTC. Its translation: CASRKQGSTGYEQYF.

This clone has just one count. This sequence joins TRBV6-1 and TRBJ2-1; 8 bases align to TRBD1. The germline CDR1 and CDR2 sequences are MNHNS and SASEGT. The CDR3 runs 16 residues. The junction had 5 bases not matched to a gene; V was cut back by 4 bases and J by 0 bases. The CDR3 sequence is CASSGGQAYSYNEQFF. The CDR3 coding sequence is TGTGCCAGCAGTGGGGGACAGGCATACTCCTACAATGAGCAGTTCTTC.

The J gene is TRBJ2-7, the V gene TRBV2; a possible D gene is TRBD1 (5 bases). V dropped 4 bases and J dropped 2 bases, with 6 bases sitting between them. CDR1 SNHLY and CDR2 FYNNEI come from the germline V gene. The CDR3 loop spans 12 amino acids. CDR3 amino acids: CASSGGPYEQYF. CDR3 sequence (DNA): TGTGCCAGCAGTGGGGGCCCCTACGAGCAGTACTTC.

The chain is built from TRBV5-1 and TRBJ2-1; 15 bases fit TRBD2. CDR3 length equals 17 residues. Germline V lookup: CDR1 SGHRS, CDR2 YFSETQ. With 3 bases clipped from V and 4 bases from J, the junction kept 5 bases outside the gene matches. The CDR3 region has the DNA TGCGCCAGCAGCTACGGACTAGCGGGAGGGGAATACAATGAGCAGTTCTTC. As protein: CASSYGLAGGEYNEQFF.

CDR3 in DNA: TGTGCCAGCAGACCCAGTGACAGGGAATGGTCTCCTGGGGCCAACGTCCTGACTTTC. Its protein product is CASRPSDREWSPGANVLTF. This chain uses TRBV28 with TRBJ2-6, with 7 bases lining up with TRBD1. The CDR3 totals 19 residues. In germline, CDR1 is MDHEN, CDR2 SYDVKM. V trimming: 6 bases; J trimming: 2 bases; junction bases outside the gene matches: 16.

The CDR3 protein is CASCQDLSVYEQYF. Written as DNA, the CDR3 is TGTGCCAGCTGTCAGGATTTATCGGTATACGAGCAGTACTTC. The V and J genes are TRBV28 and TRBJ2-7; D is undetermined. The germline gives CDR1 MDHEN, CDR2 SYDVKM. Trimming cost V 8 bases and J 4 bases, with 18 bases left between them. The CDR3 extends over 14 amino acids.

The rearrangement joins TRBV4-1 to TRBJ2-3; 7 positions match TRBD1. Germline CDR1 and CDR2: MGHRA and YSYEKL. This CDR3 region has 16 residues. The junction had 8 bases not matched to a gene; V was cut back by 0 bases and J by 5 bases. The CDR3 DNA follows: TGCGCCAGCAGCCAAGAGGGGGACAGCTTTGAAGATACGCAGTATTTT. Amino acids: CASSQEGDSFEDTQYF.

This chain joins TRBV27 and TRBJ2-3, with D tentatively TRBD2 (6 bases). V was trimmed by 2 bases and J by 3 bases, leaving 12 bases between them. CDR1 and CDR2 from the germline V gene are MNHEY and SMNVEV (reference sequence). This CDR3 has 15 amino acids. DNA of the CDR3: TGTGCCAGCAGTTTAAGCCCAGGGACTACAGATACGCAGTATTTT. This gives the protein CASSLSPGTTDTQYF.

The chain is built from TRBV2 and TRBJ2-3; 10 nucleotides agree with TRBD1. The CDR3 contains 15 residues. Losses at the gene ends were 6 bases for V and 6 bases for J; bases not matched to a gene: 9. The germline V gene has CDR1 SNHLY and CDR2 FYNNEI. The CDR3 loop reads CASREDRGVADTQYF. As DNA, the CDR3 is TGTGCCAGCAGGGAGGACAGGGGGGTGGCGGATACGCAGTATTTT.

This chain links TRBV7-9 with TRBJ2-2, with a tentative D call TRBD2 (6 bases). The CDR3 covers 13 residues. Trimming stripped 7 bases from V and 6 bases from J, with 12 bases between. Germline V CDR1 and CDR2: SEHNR, FQNEAQ (reference sequence). In DNA, the CDR3 is TGTGCCAGCATACTAGCCGGGGCCGGGGAGCTGTTTTTT. Amino acids: CASILAGAGELFF.

The chain has TRBV6-6 and TRBJ2-7, with D perhaps matching TRBD1 (6 bases). Germline V gives CDR1 MNHNY, CDR2 SVGAGI (reference sequence). The CDR3 length is 14 residues. Trimming shortened V by 6 bases and J by 2 bases, and 14 bases separated the two germline ends. CDR3 protein: CASSTGTITYEQYF. CDR3 bases: TGTGCCAGCAGCACAGGGACGATTACCTACGAGCAGTACTTC.

V is TRBV27 and J is TRBJ1-2; 7 bases align to TRBD1. The CDR3 contains 12 residues. V dropped 8 bases and J dropped 8; count of bases not matched to a gene: 8. CDR1 MNHEY and CDR2 SMNVEV come from the germline V gene (reference sequence). CDR3: CASGRQGHGYTF. CDR3 nucleotide sequence: TGTGCCAGCGGGCGACAGGGCCACGGCTACACCTTC.

This chain uses TRBV18 with TRBJ1-2; no clear D. Germline CDR1 and CDR2: KGHSH and LQKENI. The CDR3 is 14 amino acids. Trimming took off 2 bases at V and 6 bases at J, with 13 bases between the two ends. In DNA, the CDR3 is TGTGCCAGCTCACCATACGAGCCCGAGGATGGCTACACCTTC. The encoded protein is CASSPYEPEDGYTF.

The chain recombines TRBV27 with TRBJ2-2; D unclear. The germline gives CDR1 MNHEY, CDR2 SMNVEV (reference sequence). Trimming shortened V by 5 bases and J by 4 bases, and 8 bases separated the two germline ends. This CDR3 is 13 amino acids long. DNA for the CDR3: TGTGCCAGCAGTGCGCGGAGCACCGGGGAGCTGTTTTTT. It translates to CASSARSTGELFF.

The chain is built from TRBV4-2 and TRBJ1-2; TRBD1 is a possible D gene (6 bases). The germline V and J ends were trimmed by 0 bases and 7 bases, with 12 bases remaining between them. CDR3 length: 14 residues. CDR1 is LGHNA, CDR2 YNFKEQ, per germline. The CDR3 spells CASSQDRQGFGYTF. CDR3 in DNA: TGTGCCAGCAGCCAAGATCGCCAGGGGTTTGGCTACACCTTC.

CDR3 protein: CASSITGATNEKLFF. CDR3 in DNA: TGTGCCAGTAGTATTACCGGTGCAACTAATGAAAAACTGTTTTTT. V is TRBV19 and J is TRBJ1-4; D remains ambiguous. Per the germline V gene, CDR1 is LNHDA and CDR2 is SQIVND (reference sequence). The CDR3 contains 15 residues. V lost 3 bases and J lost 0, with 8 bases in between.

The chain couples TRBV4-1 to TRBJ2-7; 8 bases align to TRBD1. V was pared by 1 base and J by 3 bases, with 5 bases of the junction left unmatched. The V gene's germline CDR1 is MGHRA and CDR2 YSYEKL. This CDR3 contains 15 residues. This CDR3 is CASSQVGDRSYEQYF. DNA for the CDR3: TGCGCCAGCAGCCAAGTAGGGGACAGGAGCTACGAGCAGTACTTC.

In the case of this clone: Different DNA sequences within this sample yield the same CDR3. The rearrangement links TRBV2 to TRBJ2-5, with 7 bases fitting TRBD2. This CDR3 comprises 13 residues. Germline-derived CDR1 and CDR2 are SNHLY and FYNNEI. V lost 6 bases and J lost 7; bases outside the gene matches: 8. This CDR3 reads CASSGGTGGTQYF. CDR3 in DNA: TGTGCCAGCAGCGGTGGGACGGGAGGGACCCAGTACTTC.

The chain joins TRBV6-6 to TRBJ2-7; a possible D gene is TRBD1 (5 bases). V lost 0 bases to trimming and J lost 0 bases, with 12 bases between them. The length of the CDR3 is 16 residues. Germline values: CDR1 MNHNY, CDR2 SVGAGI (reference sequence). CDR3 sequence reads: CASSYSKTEHSYEQYF. DNA of the CDR3: TGTGCCAGCAGTTACTCGAAGACAGAACACTCCTACGAGCAGTACTTC.

This clone has only a few counts. V usage is TRBV29-1 and J usage is TRBJ1-1; D possibly corresponds to TRBD1 (6 bases). This CDR3 has 12 amino acids. Trimming removed 0 bases at V and 6 bases at J, with 8 bases between. Germline assignment: CDR1 SQVTM and CDR2 ANQGSEA. CDR3 nucleotides: TGCAGCGTTGAAGAACAGGGCGCTGAAGCTTTCTTT. Translating it yields CSVEEQGAEAFF. The entire variable domain, with the rest obtained from reference TRBV29-1 and TRBJ1-1, is as follows: SAVISQKPSRDICQRGTSLTIQCQVDSQVTMMFWYRQQPGQSLTLIATANQGSEATYESGFVIDKFPISRPNLTFSTLTVSNMSPEDSSIYLCSVEEQGAEAFFGQGTRLTVV.

This clone occurred once. The rearrangement links TRBV27 to TRBJ1-1; D might be TRBD1 (5 bases). The CDR3 is 14 residues long. Trimming pared 0 bases from V and 11 bases from J, leaving 16 bases between. The germline CDR1 and CDR2 sequences are MNHEY and SMNVEV (reference sequence). The DNA of the CDR3 is TGTGCCAGCAGTTTATCGGGCAGGGAGGGATCGGCTTTCTTT. This sequence encodes CASSLSGREGSAFF.

The chain recombines TRBV5-4 with TRBJ2-1; 8 bases line up with TRBD2. Losses at the gene ends were 1 base for V and 1 base for J; bases not matched to a gene: 4. This CDR3 has 16 amino acids. Germline values: CDR1 SGHNT, CDR2 YYREEE (reference sequence). The CDR3: CASSLSGLESYNEQFF. DNA for the CDR3: TGTGCCAGCAGCTTGTCGGGACTAGAATCCTACAATGAGCAGTTCTTC. Full variable domain (rest looked up from reference TRBV5-4 and TRBJ2-1): ETGVTQSPTHLIKTRGQQVTLRCSSQSGHNTVSWYQQALGQGPQFIFQYYREEENGRGNFPPRFSGLQFPNYSSELNVNALELDDSALYLCASSLSGLESYNEQFFGPGTRLTVL.